What follows are 15 T cell receptor beta chains derived from one specimen sequenced in a study of shared clonotypes between healthy human individuals. Sequencing was performed with immunoSEQ multiplex PCR; in TCRdb, only in-frame clones are kept and a portion is missing. The sample lists some 2,400,000 clones; around 95% were seen once. Sequencing input: naive CD4+ T cells sorted from blood. Stated subset: CD45RA+ positively selected. These receptor sequences come from a man between 18 and 35 years old in good health.

The sample holds one count of this clone. The V call is TRBV9, the J call TRBJ2-1; D unclear. V was cut by 0 bases and J by 9 bases, with 13 bases left in between. Germline-derived CDR1 and CDR2 are SGDLS and YYNGEE. The CDR3 runs 14 residues. For the CDR3, the DNA is TGTGCCAGCAGCGTAGTTGGCAGTTCAGGTGAGCAGTTCTTC. Translation gives CASSVVGSSGEQFF.

J is TRBJ1-2 and V is TRBV18, with D possibly matching TRBD1 (5 bases). This CDR3 is built from 15 residues. The germline V gene has CDR1 KGHSH and CDR2 LQKENI. The V end was cut by 4 bases, the J end by 7 bases, with 19 bases between. CDR3 nucleotide sequence: TGTGCCAGCTCACAAGACCGGGACCGCACTTTTGGCTACACCTTC. As protein: CASSQDRDRTFGYTF. Filled out from reference TRBV18 and TRBJ1-2, the complete variable domain reads NAGVMQNPRHLVRRRGQEARLRCSPMKGHSHVYWYRQLPEEGLKFMVYLQKENIIDESGMPKERFSAEFPKEGPSILRIQQVVRGDSAAYFCASSQDRDRTFGYTFGSGTRLTVV.

The V and J genes are TRBV19 and TRBJ1-5; TRBD1 is a possible D gene (5 bases). Trimming stripped 7 bases from V and 1 base from J, with 17 bases between. Germline V CDR1 and CDR2: LNHDA, SQIVND (reference sequence). CDR3 length: 16 amino acids. This CDR3 reads CASKPSIQESNQPQHF. CDR3 nucleotides: TGTGCCAGTAAACCATCCATACAGGAAAGCAATCAGCCCCAGCATTTT.

The chain recombines TRBV28 with TRBJ1-5; weak D call: TRBD1 (5 bases). Trimming left V 5 bases short and J 6 bases short, with 14 bases between. CDR1 is MDHEN and CDR2 is SYDVKM in the germline V gene. CDR3 length equals 14 residues. CDR3 nucleotides: TGTGCCAGCAGTCGGGACCTTCTAGGTCAGCCCCAGCATTTT. It codes for CASSRDLLGQPQHF.

The V gene is TRBV11-2, the J gene TRBJ2-7, with 7 bases identical to TRBD2. The germline CDR1 and CDR2 sequences are SGHAT and FQNNGV. After removal of 3 bases from V and 3 bases from J, the junction contained 14 bases not matched to a gene. The CDR3 length is 17 residues. CDR3 nucleotides: TGTGCCAGCAGCTTCCCCGAGGCTAGCGGCACATTCTACGAGCAGTACTTC. Protein product: CASSFPEASGTFYEQYF.

This clone was observed a single time. At the DNA level, this CDR3 is encoded by other sequences in the same sample as well. This chain joins TRBV11-2 and TRBJ1-1; weak D call: TRBD1 (6 bases). The CDR3 has 12 residues. V lost 6 bases to trimming and J lost 4 bases, with 9 bases between them. Germline CDR1 and CDR2: SGHAT and FQNNGV. The CDR3 sequence is CASSSQGTEAFF. Here the CDR3 DNA reads TGTGCCAGCAGTTCACAGGGCACTGAAGCTTTCTTT.

This sequence joins TRBV5-1 and TRBJ1-1, with D perhaps matching TRBD1 (5 bases). The CDR3 runs to 15 residues. V was shortened by 3 bases and J by 3 bases, with 15 bases between the two germline ends. Germline V gene lookup returns CDR1 SGHRS and CDR2 YFSETQ. The CDR3 region is CASSSGGPQDTEAFF. In DNA form, the CDR3 reads TGCGCCAGCAGCTCGGGGGGACCGCAGGACACTGAAGCTTTCTTT.

The gene calls are TRBV4-2 and TRBJ2-5, with TRBD2 matching over 14 bases. V gave up 4 bases and J gave up 5 bases; unmatched junction bases: 9. The CDR3 has 17 residues. Germline V gene sequence: CDR1 LGHNA, CDR2 YNFKEQ. In nucleotides, the CDR3 is TGTGCCAGCAGCCCCAAAGAGACTAGCGGGAGGGGGGAGACCCAGTACTTC. Protein sequence: CASSPKETSGRGETQYF.

The V call is TRBV7-9, the J call TRBJ1-4, with 9 bases that match TRBD1. CDR3 length: 16 amino acids. The ends lost 1 base at V and 7 bases at J; junction bases unmatched: 7. Germline CDR1 reads SEHNR; CDR2 reads FQNEAQ (reference sequence). The CDR3 nucleotides read TGTGCCAGCAGCTTAGGGGCGGGACAGGGTGCTGAAAAACTGTTTTTT. It codes for CASSLGAGQGAEKLFF.

This clone showed up just once. This chain links TRBV20-1 with TRBJ2-1; D ambiguous. Trimming removed 5 bases from V and 9 bases from J, with 11 bases in between. The CDR3 consists of 11 residues. The germline gives CDR1 DFQATT, CDR2 SNEGSKA (reference sequence). CDR3 sequence reads: CSAYRLFEQFF. In DNA, the CDR3 is TGCAGTGCTTATCGGCTTTTTGAGCAGTTCTTC.

The V gene is TRBV7-8, the J gene TRBJ2-7; D gene uncertain. The CDR3 spans 16 residues. CDR1 and CDR2 (germline): SGHVS, FQNEAQ. Deletions cut 2 bases from V and 2 bases from J, with 16 bases between. The CDR3 protein is CASSLYTREIPYEQYF. The CDR3 nucleotides are TGTGCCAGCAGCTTATATACCAGAGAAATCCCCTACGAGCAGTACTTC.

A single count supports this clone. The rearrangement links TRBV30 to TRBJ2-7; 8 nucleotides line up with TRBD1. The CDR3 consists of 15 residues. J lost 1 base, V lost 2 bases, and 7 bases had no gene match. Germline values: CDR1 GTSNPN, CDR2 SVGIG (reference sequence). CDR3 bases: TGTGCCTGGAGTAGGCAGGGGGCCAGGTCCTACGAGCAGTACTTC. Its protein product is CAWSRQGARSYEQYF.

V is TRBV10-1 and J is TRBJ2-7, with no clear D. From germline, CDR1 is WNHNN and CDR2 SYGVQD (reference sequence). Trimming removed 3 bases at V and 5 bases at J, with 14 bases between. The CDR3 is 14 amino acids. The CDR3 coding sequence is TGCGCCAGCAGTGATAACTATGGTTTCCACGAGCAGTACTTC. As protein: CASSDNYGFHEQYF.

The CDR3 region is CASSPGSDEQFF. CDR3 bases: TGTGCCAGCAGCCCCGGATCTGATGAGCAGTTCTTC. The chain carries TRBV11-2 and TRBJ2-1, with D hard to call. V dropped 5 bases and J dropped 8 bases, with 10 bases sitting between them. Germline V gene lookup returns CDR1 SGHAT and CDR2 FQNNGV. The CDR3 is 12 amino acids.

This clone appeared once. The chain has TRBV29-1 and TRBJ2-1; D remains unclear. The germline V and J ends were trimmed by 2 bases and 11 bases, with 10 bases remaining between them. Germline V gene data show CDR1 as SQVTM and CDR2 as ANQGSEA. The CDR3 runs to 11 residues. The CDR3 DNA is TGCAGCGTTGAACGGGTCTACCAGCAGTTCTTC. Translating it yields CSVERVYQQFF.